A single sample gave rise to the 20 T cell receptor beta chains below, sequenced in a study of shared clonotypes between healthy human individuals. Profiled with immunoSEQ multiplex PCR; TCRdb holds only in-frame clones, not every one. The table records more than 600,000 clones, about 90% of them present only once. CD45RO-negative CD8 cells positively selected for CCR7 made up the naive population, which excluded terminally differentiated effector memory CD45RA+ cells. Sequencing was carried out using naive CD8+ T cells sorted from blood. The receptors stem from a man aged 30 to 39 in good health.

V and J are TRBV6-5 and TRBJ1-1; maybe TRBD1 (5 bases). The CDR3 extends over 14 amino acids. Germline values: CDR1 MNHEY, CDR2 SVGAGI. V dropped 0 bases and J dropped 4 bases, with 9 bases sitting between them. CDR3 coding DNA: TGTGCCAGCAGTTACTCCCAGGGACTCACTGAAGCTTTCTTT. Translated, it gives CASSYSQGLTEAFF.

J is TRBJ2-1 and V is TRBV6-1, with 7 bases lining up with TRBD1. Losses at the gene ends were 10 bases for V and 3 bases for J; bases not matched to a gene: 12. Per the germline V gene, CDR1 is MNHNS and CDR2 is SASEGT. The length of the CDR3 is 15 residues. CDR3 nucleotides: TGTGCCACGTCCTCCGGGACAGTTCTCTACAATGAGCAGTTCTTC. Residues: CATSSGTVLYNEQFF.

The chain employs TRBV5-5 and TRBJ2-3; no clear D gene. V dropped 2 bases and J dropped 0 bases, with 7 bases sitting between them. The germline CDR1 and CDR2 sequences are SGHKS and YYEKEE (reference sequence). The CDR3 loop spans 14 amino acids. This CDR3 reads CASSLGQSTDTQYF. CDR3 nucleotide sequence: TGTGCCAGCAGCTTAGGGCAAAGCACAGATACGCAGTATTTT.

CDR3 loop: CASSEAPSGGAYGYTF. The CDR3 nucleotides are TGTGCCAGCAGTGAAGCGCCTTCAGGGGGCGCATATGGCTACACCTTC. The chain has TRBV2 and TRBJ1-2, with 8 bases aligning to TRBD1. The CDR3 covers 16 residues. Germline CDR1 SNHLY, CDR2 FYNNEI. With 0 bases clipped from V and 5 bases from J, the junction kept 8 bases outside the gene matches.

The chain carries TRBV27 and TRBJ2-1; weak D call: TRBD2 (6 bases). The V gene lost 2 bases and the J gene lost 4 bases, with 9 bases spanning the gap. CDR3 length equals 14 residues. Germline assignment: CDR1 MNHEY and CDR2 SMNVEV (reference sequence). This chain's CDR3 is CASSLRGRYNEQFF. DNA for the CDR3: TGTGCCAGCAGTTTACGGGGGAGATACAATGAGCAGTTCTTC.

Note on this clone: Other DNA sequences in this specimen translate into the identical CDR3. The chain couples TRBV9 to TRBJ2-1; the match to TRBD2 covers 9 bases. The CDR3 loop spans 15 amino acids. Germline CDR1 and CDR2: SGDLS and YYNGEE. The V and J ends lost 2 bases and 2 bases, in that order; junction bases with no gene match: 2. The chain's CDR3 is CASSVSSGTYNEQFF. The CDR3 DNA follows: TGTGCCAGCAGCGTTTCTAGCGGGACCTACAATGAGCAGTTCTTC.

The gene calls are TRBV11-2 and TRBJ1-1; a possible D gene is TRBD1 (6 bases). The CDR3 spans 12 residues. V lost 5 bases, J lost 8 bases, and 12 bases lay in between. Germline V lookup: CDR1 SGHAT, CDR2 FQNNGV. CDR3 protein: CASSLTGIEAFF. The DNA of the CDR3 is TGTGCCAGCAGCCTAACAGGGATCGAAGCTTTCTTT. Full variable domain (outside the CDR3, taken from reference TRBV11-2 and TRBJ1-1): EAGVAQSPRYKIIEKRQSVAFWCNPISGHATLYWYQQILGQGPKLLIQFQNNGVVDDSQLPKDRFSAERLKGVDSTLKIQPAKLEDSAVYLCASSLTGIEAFFGQGTRLTVV.

J is TRBJ2-5 and V is TRBV6-5; either TRBD1 or TRBD2 may supply D (6 bases each). The length of the CDR3 is 12 residues. CDR1 and CDR2 (germline): MNHEY, SVGAGI. Trimming removed 7 bases at V and 5 bases at J, with 11 bases between. CDR3: CASTNGGETQYF. DNA of the CDR3: TGTGCCAGCACCAACGGGGGCGAGACCCAGTACTTC.

The chain uses TRBV7-8 and TRBJ1-5; D gene uncertain. CDR3 length equals 15 residues. Trimming left V 6 bases short and J 4 bases short, with 16 bases between. Per germline, CDR1 SGHVS and CDR2 FQNEAQ. The CDR3 nucleotides read TGTGCCAGCAGTGAAGGTCCCGGCAGAAATCAGCCCCAGCATTTT. This encodes CASSEGPGRNQPQHF.

The V gene is TRBV7-9, the J gene TRBJ2-7, with 11 bases matching TRBD1. The CDR3 length is 16 residues. With 2 bases clipped from V and 6 bases from J, the junction kept 9 bases outside the gene matches. Germline assignment: CDR1 SEHNR and CDR2 FQNEAQ (reference sequence). The CDR3 spells CASSLRWDRGSVEQYF. The CDR3 DNA reads as TGTGCCAGCAGCTTAAGGTGGGACAGGGGGAGCGTCGAGCAGTACTTC.

This clone was observed a handful of times. This sample also contains other DNA sequences that code for the same CDR3. This chain links TRBV28 with TRBJ1-2, with unresolved D. Trimming took 6 bases from V and 4 from J, leaving 6 bases between them. The germline V gene encodes CDR1 MDHEN and CDR2 SYDVKM. This CDR3 contains 11 residues. Here the CDR3 DNA reads TGTGCCAGCAGCAGTAGCTATGGCTACACCTTC. Amino acids: CASSSSYGYTF.

V is TRBV27 and J is TRBJ2-7; 7 bases are a match to TRBD1. The V and J ends lost 2 bases and 4 bases, in that order; junction bases with no gene match: 5. There are 14 residues in the CDR3. Germline assignment: CDR1 MNHEY and CDR2 SMNVEV (reference sequence). CDR3 amino acids: CASSLKGGDYEQYF. The CDR3 region has the DNA TGTGCCAGCAGTTTAAAAGGGGGCGATTACGAGCAGTACTTC.

The V call is TRBV14, the J call TRBJ2-2, with D uncertain. CDR1 is SGHDN, CDR2 FVKESK, per germline. CDR3 length: 14 amino acids. Trimming cost V 4 bases and J 5 bases, with 11 bases left between them. As DNA, the CDR3 is TGTGCCAGCAGCCCAATAAGAGTAACCGGGGAGCTGTTTTTT. The encoded protein is CASSPIRVTGELFF.

The chain combines TRBV9 with TRBJ2-6; possible D gene TRBD2, 6 bases. The CDR3 is 16 residues long. Germline V CDR1 and CDR2: SGDLS, YYNGEE. Trimming pared 4 bases from V and 2 bases from J, leaving 13 bases between. For the CDR3, the DNA is TGTGCCAGCAGCAACCAAGGCGGGGCTGGGGCCAACGTCCTGACTTTC. This translates into CASSNQGGAGANVLTF.

This chain uses TRBV13 with TRBJ2-7, with 10 bases lining up with TRBD1. The CDR3 extends over 14 amino acids. V dropped 5 bases and J dropped 6; count of bases not matched to a gene: 7. The V gene's germline CDR1 is PRHDT and CDR2 FYEKMQ (reference sequence). CDR3 nucleotide sequence: TGTGCCAGCAGCCTCCCGGGACAGGGGAGCGAGCAGTACTTC. As protein: CASSLPGQGSEQYF.

V usage is TRBV30 and J usage is TRBJ2-7; TRBD1 aligns across 8 bases. Losses at the gene ends were 5 bases for V and 5 bases for J; bases not matched to a gene: 11. There are 14 residues in the CDR3. CDR1 is GTSNPN, CDR2 SVGIG, per germline (reference sequence). The CDR3 sequence: CAWGTGTGFDEQYF. CDR3 nucleotides: TGTGCCTGGGGTACCGGGACAGGTTTCGACGAGCAGTACTTC.

V is TRBV6-5 and J is TRBJ2-4; 10 bases match TRBD1. This CDR3 region has 15 residues. The V segment lost 5 bases and the J segment 7 bases; nucleotides outside the gene matches: 8. Germline CDR1 and CDR2: MNHEY and SVGAGI. The CDR3 DNA is TGTGCCAGCAGTCATCCATTGGGACAGGGGAACATTCAGTACTTC. It specifies CASSHPLGQGNIQYF.

This chain uses TRBV28 with TRBJ2-1, with TRBD1 matching 8 bases. This CDR3 spans 15 amino acids. Germline CDR1 is MDHEN and CDR2 is SYDVKM. V trimming: 3 bases; J trimming: 6 bases; junction bases outside the gene matches: 7. The CDR3 is CASSFSLGTGNEQFF. CDR3 nucleotide sequence: TGTGCCAGCAGTTTTTCGTTGGGGACAGGCAATGAGCAGTTCTTC.

V and J are TRBV2 and TRBJ1-5, with 7 bases fitting TRBD1. CDR1 and CDR2 (germline): SNHLY, FYNNEI. Trimming removed 4 bases from V and 3 bases from J; junction bases left unmatched: 3. The CDR3 loop spans 14 amino acids. The CDR3 sequence: CASSARGYNQPQHF. CDR3 nucleotides: TGTGCCAGCAGTGCCAGGGGGTACAATCAGCCCCAGCATTTT. The variable domain in full, with the rest retrieved from reference TRBV2 and TRBJ1-5, is EPEVTQTPSHQVTQMGQEVILRCVPISNHLYFYWYRQILGQKVEFLVSFYNNEISEKSEIFDDQFSVERPDGSNFTLKIRSTKLEDSAMYFCASSARGYNQPQHFGDGTRLSIL.

This rearrangement joins TRBV9 to TRBJ2-3, with TRBD1 identical over 8 bases. The junction had 7 bases not matched to a gene; V was cut back by 3 bases and J by 4 bases. The CDR3 runs to 15 residues. The germline CDR1 and CDR2 sequences are SGDLS and YYNGEE. The CDR3 DNA sequence: TGTGCCAGCAGCGCCTGGGACAGGTCTTCAGATACGCAGTATTTT. This translates into CASSAWDRSSDTQYF. The whole variable domain, remainder taken from reference TRBV9 and TRBJ2-3, is DSGVTQTPKHLITATGQRVTLRCSPRSGDLSVYWYQQSLDQGLQFLIQYYNGEERAKGNILERFSAQQFPDLHSELNLSSLELGDSALYFCASSAWDRSSDTQYFGPGTRLTVL.